The TCR beta chain described here comes from a study of T cells expressing NK-cell markers. It was by 5'RACE template switching with UMIs that TCR beta cDNA was made. No DNA is given; TCRdb re-called the 5' RACE reads and lists each CDR3 protein once. There are 550,000 or so distinct CDR3 sequences in the sample, with approximately 3.6% held by the top ten. Germline CDR1 and CDR2: LNHDA and SQIVND (reference sequence). The CDR3 totals 16 residues. This receptor was obtained from a man aged 18 to 35 in good health. The sample consisted of blood T cells: a sorted CD56 or NKG2C T cell subset, CD4+ or CD8+ T cells, or bulk PBMC T cells (not recorded which). V gene TRBV19 combines with J gene TRBJ2-1; TCRdb gives TRBD2 as the D gene, but with no DNA this cannot be confirmed. The CDR3 sequence: CASSIVAGGGNNEQFF.